This is a list of T cell receptor beta chains from one sample in a study of blood T cell repertoires in COVID-19. Repertoires were generated with immunoSEQ multiplex PCR, while TCRdb's copy carries only in-frame clones and drops some. The table includes 200,000 to 300,000 clones, around 85% detected once. The specimen sequenced was peripheral blood. The origin of the receptors is a woman of 80 years or more with acute or convalescent COVID-19. Both conserved end residues are part of each CDR3. D genes are given only for firm matches. Only some rows state a clone size, as once, few, many or a class for expanded clones.

cdr3_aa: CASSPPQDWETQYF
cdr3_nt: TGTGCCAGTAGTCCTCCACAGGATTGGGAGACCCAGTACTTC
v_call: TRBV19
clone_size: .
d_call: .
j_call: TRBJ2-5

cdr3_aa: CASSLSPQGEQYF
cdr3_nt: TGTGCCAGCAGTTTGTCCCCCCAGGGTGAGCAGTACTTC
v_call: TRBV12-3/TRBV12-4
clone_size: .
d_call: .
j_call: TRBJ2-7

cdr3_aa: CASSLVPTGGEQYF
cdr3_nt: TGTGCCAGCAGCCTAGTACCGACAGGCGGGGAGCAGTACTTC
v_call: TRBV2
clone_size: .
d_call: .
j_call: TRBJ2-7

cdr3_aa: CASSRLEGGEGGYTF
cdr3_nt: TGCGCCAGCAGCAGACTGGAAGGGGGTGAAGGTGGCTACACCTTC
v_call: TRBV5-1
clone_size: .
d_call: .
j_call: TRBJ1-2

cdr3_aa: CASSLDIINNEQFF
cdr3_nt: TGTGCCAGCAGCTTAGATATTATAAACAATGAGCAGTTCTTC
v_call: TRBV11-2
clone_size: .
d_call: .
j_call: TRBJ2-1

cdr3_aa: CASSFSGAPLFDEQFF
cdr3_nt: TGTGCCAGCAGCTTTAGCGGGGCACCCCTATTTGATGAGCAGTTCTTC
v_call: TRBV13
clone_size: .
d_call: TRBD2
j_call: TRBJ2-1

cdr3_aa: CASSLGGPQGELFF
cdr3_nt: TGCGCCAGCAGCTTGGGAGGGCCCCAGGGGGAACTGTTTTTT
v_call: TRBV5-1
clone_size: .
d_call: TRBD1
j_call: TRBJ1-4

cdr3_aa: CAWTSSYNSPLHF
cdr3_nt: TGTGCCTGGACGAGCTCCTATAATTCACCCCTCCACTTT
v_call: TRBV30
clone_size: few
d_call: .
j_call: TRBJ1-6

cdr3_aa: CASSPDRVYGYTF
cdr3_nt: TGTGCCAGCAGTCCCGACAGGGTCTATGGCTACACCTTC
v_call: TRBV6-5
clone_size: .
d_call: TRBD1
j_call: TRBJ1-2

cdr3_aa: CASSLGGGGQETQYF
cdr3_nt: TGTGCCAGCAGCTTAGGCGGGGGCGGGCAAGAGACCCAGTACTTC
v_call: TRBV5-6
clone_size: .
d_call: .
j_call: TRBJ2-5

cdr3_aa: CASSPSGQETQYF
cdr3_nt: TGTGCCAGCTCACCTAGCGGACAAGAGACCCAGTACTTC
v_call: TRBV18
clone_size: once
d_call: .
j_call: TRBJ2-5

cdr3_aa: CATSDLQRRNSPLHF
cdr3_nt: TGTGCCACCAGTGATTTGCAACGTCGGAATTCACCCCTCCACTTT
v_call: TRBV24-1
clone_size: .
d_call: .
j_call: TRBJ1-6

cdr3_aa: CASSLGVGTGDYGYTF
cdr3_nt: TGTGCCAGCAGCTTGGGGGTCGGGACAGGGGACTATGGCTACACCTTC
v_call: TRBV11-2
clone_size: once
d_call: TRBD1
j_call: TRBJ1-2

cdr3_aa: CASSFGIGEAFF
cdr3_nt: TGTGCCAGCAGTTTCGGGATCGGTGAAGCTTTCTTT
v_call: TRBV12-3/TRBV12-4
clone_size: .
d_call: .
j_call: TRBJ1-1

cdr3_aa: CASSDTLGGVQYF
cdr3_nt: TGTGCCAGCAGTGACACCCTCGGGGGGGTTCAGTACTTC
v_call: TRBV6-4
clone_size: .
d_call: TRBD2
j_call: TRBJ2-5

cdr3_aa: CATWDRANYGYTF
cdr3_nt: TGTGCCACCTGGGACAGGGCTAACTATGGCTACACCTTC
v_call: TRBV28
clone_size: .
d_call: TRBD1
j_call: TRBJ1-2

cdr3_aa: CASSLTQRNTIYF
cdr3_nt: TGTGCCAGCAGCTTGACACAAAGAAACACCATATATTTT
v_call: TRBV5-6
clone_size: .
d_call: .
j_call: TRBJ1-3

cdr3_aa: CASGGRRGLGGNTIYF
cdr3_nt: TGTGCCAGCGGTGGACGCAGGGGGTTGGGGGGAAACACCATATATTTT
v_call: TRBV28
clone_size: .
d_call: TRBD1
j_call: TRBJ1-3

cdr3_aa: CASSEVGGFYGYTF
cdr3_nt: TGTGCCAGCAGTGAAGTCGGGGGTTTCTATGGCTACACCTTC
v_call: TRBV6-1
clone_size: .
d_call: .
j_call: TRBJ1-2

cdr3_aa: CASSLRGRRPYEQYF
cdr3_nt: TGTGCCAGCAGTTTAAGGGGCAGACGACCCTACGAGCAGTACTTC
v_call: TRBV28
clone_size: .
d_call: .
j_call: TRBJ2-7

cdr3_aa: CAWGGQYNSPLHF
cdr3_nt: TGTGCCTGGGGGGGACAGTATAATTCACCCCTCCACTTT
v_call: TRBV30
clone_size: .
d_call: TRBD1
j_call: TRBJ1-6

cdr3_aa: CASSYGLAEINEQFF
cdr3_nt: TGTGCCAGCAGTTACGGACTAGCTGAAATCAATGAGCAGTTCTTC
v_call: TRBV6-5
clone_size: .
d_call: TRBD2
j_call: TRBJ2-1

cdr3_aa: CASSWAGTYYEQYF
cdr3_nt: TGTGCCAGCAGCTGGGCGGGTACCTACTACGAGCAGTACTTC
v_call: TRBV6-6
clone_size: .
d_call: .
j_call: TRBJ2-7

cdr3_aa: CASSSGIGTSPSGELFF
cdr3_nt: TGCGCCAGCAGCTCGGGAATCGGGACTAGCCCCTCCGGGGAGCTGTTTTTT
v_call: TRBV5-1
clone_size: few
d_call: TRBD2
j_call: TRBJ2-2

cdr3_aa: CASSPTSGGAGNEQFF
cdr3_nt: TGCGCCAGCAGCCCTACTAGCGGGGGGGCCGGCAATGAGCAGTTCTTC
v_call: TRBV5-1
clone_size: .
d_call: TRBD2
j_call: TRBJ2-1

cdr3_aa: CASSFTGEYTEAFF
cdr3_nt: TGTGCCAGCAGCTTCACAGGGGAGTACACTGAAGCTTTCTTT
v_call: TRBV5-6
clone_size: .
d_call: TRBD1
j_call: TRBJ1-1

cdr3_aa: CASSSDGQGASAEAFF
cdr3_nt: TGCGCCAGCAGCTCGGATGGACAGGGGGCTTCCGCTGAAGCTTTCTTT
v_call: TRBV5-1
clone_size: few
d_call: TRBD1
j_call: TRBJ1-1

cdr3_aa: CASSPLAGGPAEQFF
cdr3_nt: TGTGCCAGCAGCCCTCTAGCGGGGGGGCCCGCTGAGCAGTTCTTC
v_call: TRBV7-3
clone_size: .
d_call: TRBD2
j_call: TRBJ2-1

cdr3_aa: CASSQGYVSNQPQHF
cdr3_nt: TGTGCCAGCAGTCAGGGGTATGTGAGCAATCAGCCCCAGCATTTT
v_call: TRBV28
clone_size: .
d_call: .
j_call: TRBJ1-5

cdr3_aa: CASSRRGVDSGANVLTF
cdr3_nt: TGTGCCAGCAGTCGGCGGGGAGTAGACTCTGGGGCCAACGTCCTGACTTTC
v_call: TRBV2
clone_size: .
d_call: .
j_call: TRBJ2-6

cdr3_aa: CASSLNRMNTEAFF
cdr3_nt: TGCGCCAGCAGCTTGAACAGAATGAACACTGAAGCTTTCTTT
v_call: TRBV5-1
clone_size: .
d_call: .
j_call: TRBJ1-1

cdr3_aa: CASSFKGGTEAFF
cdr3_nt: TGCGCCAGCAGCTTTAAGGGGGGGACTGAAGCTTTCTTT
v_call: TRBV5-1
clone_size: .
d_call: .
j_call: TRBJ1-1

cdr3_aa: CASSPLGEQYF
cdr3_nt: TGTGCCAGCAGCCCTCTCGGCGAGCAGTACTTC
v_call: TRBV7-9
clone_size: many
d_call: .
j_call: TRBJ2-7

cdr3_aa: CASMDRRGQPQHF
cdr3_nt: TGTGCCAGCATGGACAGGCGGGGACAGCCCCAGCATTTT
v_call: TRBV6-5
clone_size: .
d_call: TRBD1
j_call: TRBJ1-5

cdr3_aa: CASTLGGTPQETQYF
cdr3_nt: TGTGCCAGCACTCTCGGGGGGACGCCTCAAGAGACCCAGTACTTC
v_call: TRBV2
clone_size: once
d_call: TRBD2
j_call: TRBJ2-5

cdr3_aa: CASRGQGTDTQYF
cdr3_nt: TGTGCCAGCAGGGGACAGGGAACAGATACGCAGTATTTT
v_call: TRBV6-5
clone_size: .
d_call: TRBD1
j_call: TRBJ2-3

cdr3_aa: CASSQVGRNTEAFF
cdr3_nt: TGCGCCAGCAGCCAAGTAGGGAGGAACACTGAAGCTTTCTTT
v_call: TRBV4-1
clone_size: few
d_call: .
j_call: TRBJ1-1

cdr3_aa: CASSPYTFLNTEAFF
cdr3_nt: TGTGCCAGCAGTCCGTACACATTCCTGAACACTGAAGCTTTCTTT
v_call: TRBV6-5
clone_size: .
d_call: .
j_call: TRBJ1-1

cdr3_aa: CASSFRLPQETQYF
cdr3_nt: TGTGCCAGCAGTTTTAGACTACCTCAAGAGACCCAGTACTTC
v_call: TRBV28
clone_size: .
d_call: .
j_call: TRBJ2-5

cdr3_aa: CASSPGTGTSYNEQFF
cdr3_nt: TGCGCCAGCAGCCCAGGGACAGGGACGTCCTACAATGAGCAGTTCTTC
v_call: TRBV5-1
clone_size: .
d_call: TRBD1
j_call: TRBJ2-1

cdr3_aa: CASSLTGGEQFF
cdr3_nt: TGTGCCAGCAGCTTGACAGGGGGCGAGCAGTTCTTC
v_call: TRBV7-3
clone_size: .
d_call: TRBD1
j_call: TRBJ2-1

cdr3_aa: CASSVTGKHSPLHF
cdr3_nt: TGTGCCAGCAGCGTGACAGGGAAACATTCACCCCTCCACTTT
v_call: TRBV28
clone_size: few
d_call: TRBD1
j_call: TRBJ1-6

cdr3_aa: CASSLAVQGASSYNSPLHF
cdr3_nt: TGTGCCAGCAGTTTAGCAGTTCAGGGGGCTAGCTCCTATAATTCACCCCTCCACTTT
v_call: TRBV27
clone_size: .
d_call: TRBD1
j_call: TRBJ1-6

cdr3_aa: CASSHSRTGEGQPQHF
cdr3_nt: TGTGCCAGCAGCCACTCCCGGACAGGGGAAGGTCAGCCCCAGCATTTT
v_call: TRBV4-2
clone_size: .
d_call: TRBD1
j_call: TRBJ1-5

cdr3_aa: CASSPGTGNEKLFF
cdr3_nt: TGTGCCAGCTCACCAGGGACAGGGAATGAAAAACTGTTTTTT
v_call: TRBV18
clone_size: .
d_call: TRBD1
j_call: TRBJ1-4

cdr3_aa: CASSPRQANTGELFF
cdr3_nt: TGCGCCAGCAGCCCCCGGCAGGCGAACACCGGGGAGCTGTTTTTT
v_call: TRBV4-1
clone_size: .
d_call: .
j_call: TRBJ2-2

cdr3_aa: CASGGGPPYSGNTIYF
cdr3_nt: TGTGCCAGCGGGGGGGGTCCTCCTTACTCTGGAAACACCATATATTTT
v_call: TRBV2
clone_size: .
d_call: .
j_call: TRBJ1-3

cdr3_aa: CSAGATGEGDTQYF
cdr3_nt: TGCAGCGCCGGGGCTACGGGGGAGGGGGATACGCAGTATTTT
v_call: TRBV29-1
clone_size: .
d_call: TRBD2
j_call: TRBJ2-3

cdr3_aa: CASSQKWDMVYGYTF
cdr3_nt: TGTGCCAGCAGCCAAAAGTGGGACATGGTCTATGGCTACACCTTC
v_call: TRBV3-1/TRBV3-2
clone_size: .
d_call: .
j_call: TRBJ1-2

cdr3_aa: CAWSPTPYVRDTIYF
cdr3_nt: TGTGCCTGGAGTCCGACGCCATACGTTCGGGACACCATATATTTT
v_call: TRBV30
clone_size: .
d_call: .
j_call: TRBJ1-3

cdr3_aa: CASSLTGEIPSTDTQYF
cdr3_nt: TGTGCCAGCTCACTCACAGGGGAGATCCCTAGCACAGATACGCAGTATTTT
v_call: TRBV18
clone_size: .
d_call: TRBD1
j_call: TRBJ2-3

cdr3_aa: CASSSPAGVGSPLHF
cdr3_nt: TGTGCCAGCAGCTCCCCCGCGGGGGTCGGGTCACCCCTCCACTTT
v_call: TRBV7-2
clone_size: .
d_call: .
j_call: TRBJ1-6

cdr3_aa: CASSLVPGGIGELFF
cdr3_nt: TGTGCCAGCAGCTTGGTTCCAGGGGGCATCGGGGAGCTGTTTTTT
v_call: TRBV5-5
clone_size: .
d_call: TRBD1
j_call: TRBJ2-2

cdr3_aa: CASSLARGAAGELFF
cdr3_nt: TGTGCCAGCAGCCTGGCCAGGGGGGCCGCCGGGGAGCTGTTTTTT
v_call: TRBV5-8
clone_size: .
d_call: .
j_call: TRBJ2-2

cdr3_aa: CASSLVLSGESTDTQYF
cdr3_nt: TGTGCCAGCAGCTTGGTCTTAAGCGGGGAAAGCACAGATACGCAGTATTTT
v_call: TRBV5-5
clone_size: once
d_call: TRBD2
j_call: TRBJ2-3

cdr3_aa: CASSHPGTSGGAYNEQFF
cdr3_nt: TGTGCCAGCAGCCATCCCGGGACTAGCGGGGGGGCCTACAATGAGCAGTTCTTC
v_call: TRBV3-1/TRBV3-2
clone_size: .
d_call: TRBD2
j_call: TRBJ2-1

cdr3_aa: CASRVSSYNSPLHF
cdr3_nt: TGTGCCAGCAGGGTCAGCTCCTATAATTCACCCCTCCACTTT
v_call: TRBV27
clone_size: .
d_call: .
j_call: TRBJ1-6

cdr3_aa: CAWSVRRGFNEQFF
cdr3_nt: TGTGCCTGGAGTGTCCGGCGGGGGTTCAATGAGCAGTTCTTC
v_call: TRBV30
clone_size: .
d_call: TRBD2
j_call: TRBJ2-1

cdr3_aa: CASSPRGGDTEAFF
cdr3_nt: TGTGCCAGCTCACCAAGGGGGGGGGACACTGAAGCTTTCTTT
v_call: TRBV18
clone_size: .
d_call: .
j_call: TRBJ1-1

cdr3_aa: CASSYSGTGVTEAFF
cdr3_nt: TGTGCCAGCAGTTACTCCGGGACAGGGGTCACTGAAGCTTTCTTT
v_call: TRBV6-5
clone_size: few
d_call: TRBD1
j_call: TRBJ1-1